What follows describes a single T cell receptor (beta chain). Its cognate antigen is unknown. This sample was included in a study of shared clonotypes between healthy human individuals. In replicate PCRs of sorted subsets, roughly 190 ng DNA, approximately 28,000 T cell genomes, was used. Profiled with immunoSEQ multiplex PCR; TCRdb holds only in-frame clones, not every one. The table has roughly 640,000 clones, approximately 79% seen once; the top ten hold approximately 1.8%. Overall study findings and caveats: In a few donors, roughly 5.2% of naive CD4 clonotypes appeared in common.

The sequencing input was memory CD4+ T cells sorted from blood. Subset defined: CD45RA-negative fraction. This TCR derives from a woman aged 25 to 39 in good health.

CDR3 DNA sequence: TGTGCCAGCAGCTCAAACAACCAGGTTACCGAGCAGTACTTC. It is translated as CASSSNNQVTEQYF. This chain joins TRBV7-9 and TRBJ2-7; D uncertain. Germline CDR1 is SEHNR and CDR2 is FQNEAQ (reference sequence). V lost 4 bases and J lost 6, with 16 bases in between. CDR3 length: 14 amino acids.